This is a list of T cell receptor beta chains from one sample in a study of T-cell memory formation after mild COVID-19. TCRdb re-called the 5' RACE reads with MiXCR, one entry per CDR3 protein. The repertoire includes approximately 250,000 distinct CDR3 sequences, approximately 15% of them detected once, and around 20% sits in the top ten. The sample was PBMCs or a T cell subset sorted from them (not recorded which). Receptors were obtained from a young man who had mild COVID-19 (a few samples of this study predate the infection). Cell type and time point are not known. Each CDR3 is given with its conserved first and last residue. D genes are given only for firm matches. Size tells how often a clone was seen (once, few, many) or the class of an expanded clone, and some rows leave it out.

v_call: TRBV5-6
d_call: NA
clone_size: few
j_call: TRBJ2-5
cdr3_aa: CASSTDSQETQYF
cdr3_nt: TGTGCCAGCAGCACAGACAGCCAAGAGACCCAGTACTTC

v_call: TRBV6-2/TRBV6-3
d_call: NA
clone_size: NA
j_call: TRBJ2-1
cdr3_aa: CARDAREQFF
cdr3_nt: TGTGCCAGGGACGCTCGCGAGCAGTTCTTC

v_call: TRBV19
d_call: NA
clone_size: NA
j_call: TRBJ1-5
cdr3_aa: CASSPSKAGSQPQHF
cdr3_nt: TGTGCCAGTAGTCCCTCTAAGGCAGGGAGTCAGCCCCAGCATTTT

v_call: TRBV7-2
d_call: NA
clone_size: NA
j_call: TRBJ1-1
cdr3_aa: CASSPGLGGGGFF
cdr3_nt: TGTGCCAGCAGCCCCGGGCTGGGGGGCGGAGGGTTCTTT

v_call: TRBV18
d_call: NA
clone_size: NA
j_call: TRBJ1-2
cdr3_aa: CASSPGKTYGYTF
cdr3_nt: TGTGCCAGCTCACCCGGAAAGACTTATGGCTACACCTTC

v_call: TRBV3-1
d_call: NA
clone_size: few
j_call: TRBJ2-5
cdr3_aa: CASSQTIQETQYF
cdr3_nt: TGTGCCAGCAGCCAAACCATCCAAGAGACCCAGTACTTC

v_call: TRBV5-6
d_call: NA
clone_size: NA
j_call: TRBJ2-4
cdr3_aa: CASSLETGANIQYF
cdr3_nt: TGTGCCAGCAGCTTGGAGACGGGTGCGAACATTCAGTACTTC

v_call: TRBV5-8
d_call: TRBD2
clone_size: few
j_call: TRBJ2-4
cdr3_aa: CASSVGLAGGLSGKNIQYF
cdr3_nt: TGTGCCAGCAGCGTCGGACTAGCGGGGGGGTTGTCAGGCAAAAACATTCAGTACTTC

v_call: TRBV5-5
d_call: NA
clone_size: few
j_call: TRBJ1-5
cdr3_aa: CASSWGGGNQPQHF
cdr3_nt: TGTGCCAGCAGCTGGGGGGGAGGCAATCAGCCCCAGCATTTT

v_call: TRBV19
d_call: TRBD2
clone_size: few
j_call: TRBJ2-3
cdr3_aa: CASSISTGRGIDTQYF
cdr3_nt: TGTGCCAGTAGTATATCTACGGGGCGGGGGATAGATACGCAGTATTTT

v_call: TRBV29-1
d_call: TRBD2
clone_size: few
j_call: TRBJ2-1
cdr3_aa: CSVDKLAGGLGFYNEQFF
cdr3_nt: TGCAGCGTTGATAAACTAGCGGGGGGGCTCGGGTTCTACAATGAGCAGTTCTTC

v_call: TRBV7-3
d_call: NA
clone_size: NA
j_call: TRBJ1-1
cdr3_aa: CASSTTGNTEAFF
cdr3_nt: TGTGCCAGCAGCACGACAGGGAACACTGAAGCTTTCTTT

v_call: TRBV6-5
d_call: TRBD2
clone_size: NA
j_call: TRBJ2-7
cdr3_aa: CASVRLAGGHEQYF
cdr3_nt: TGTGCCAGCGTGCGACTAGCGGGGGGCCACGAGCAGTACTTC

v_call: TRBV28
d_call: NA
clone_size: once
j_call: TRBJ1-5
cdr3_aa: CASSLRGRWGLSSNQPQHF
cdr3_nt: TGTGCCAGCAGTTTAAGAGGGAGGTGGGGTTTGTCTAGCAATCAGCCCCAGCATTTT

v_call: TRBV7-9
d_call: NA
clone_size: few
j_call: TRBJ1-1
cdr3_aa: CASSAGQNTEAFF
cdr3_nt: TGTGCCAGCAGCGCCGGCCAGAACACTGAAGCTTTCTTT

v_call: TRBV20-1
d_call: TRBD2
clone_size: few
j_call: TRBJ2-1
cdr3_aa: CSAWTSGGDEQFF
cdr3_nt: TGCAGTGCTTGGACTAGCGGGGGGGATGAGCAGTTCTTC

v_call: TRBV20-1
d_call: NA
clone_size: NA
j_call: TRBJ1-5
cdr3_aa: CSARSGMDNQPQHF
cdr3_nt: TGCAGTGCTAGATCAGGGATGGACAATCAGCCCCAGCATTTT

v_call: TRBV29-1
d_call: TRBD1
clone_size: NA
j_call: TRBJ1-2
cdr3_aa: CSAEGFRGANYGYTF
cdr3_nt: TGCAGCGCCGAAGGGTTCAGGGGGGCTAACTATGGCTACACCTTC

v_call: TRBV14
d_call: NA
clone_size: NA
j_call: TRBJ1-6
cdr3_aa: CASSQLEWEGRGSPLHF
cdr3_nt: TGTGCCAGCAGCCAACTCGAGTGGGAGGGACGGGGTTCACCCCTCCACTTT

v_call: TRBV4-1
d_call: TRBD2
clone_size: NA
j_call: TRBJ2-2
cdr3_aa: CASSRHRGGSRTGELFF
cdr3_nt: TGCGCCAGCAGCCGACACCGCGGGGGGAGCCGCACCGGGGAGCTGTTTTTT

v_call: TRBV19
d_call: NA
clone_size: NA
j_call: TRBJ2-7
cdr3_aa: CASSMGGSSYEQYF
cdr3_nt: TGTGCCAGTAGTATGGGGGGAAGTTCCTACGAGCAGTACTTC

v_call: TRBV11-2
d_call: TRBD2
clone_size: few
j_call: TRBJ2-4
cdr3_aa: CATGGSIAKNIQYF
cdr3_nt: TGTGCCACCGGGGGGTCGATAGCCAAAAACATTCAGTACTTC

v_call: TRBV4-1
d_call: NA
clone_size: NA
j_call: TRBJ2-5
cdr3_aa: CASSLETTKTQYF
cdr3_nt: TGCGCCAGCAGCCTGGAGACTACCAAGACCCAGTACTTC

v_call: TRBV7-2
d_call: TRBD1
clone_size: NA
j_call: TRBJ1-4
cdr3_aa: CASSLAGQGAGSVKLFF
cdr3_nt: TGTGCCAGCAGCTTAGCGGGACAGGGGGCAGGAAGCGTAAAACTGTTTTTT

v_call: TRBV4-3
d_call: TRBD1
clone_size: few
j_call: TRBJ2-6
cdr3_aa: CASSQDPPGQQLYGANVLTF
cdr3_nt: TGCGCCAGCAGCCAAGATCCTCCGGGACAGCAACTTTATGGGGCCAACGTCCTGACTTTC

v_call: TRBV20-1
d_call: NA
clone_size: NA
j_call: TRBJ2-1
cdr3_aa: CSADPGYYNEQFF
cdr3_nt: TGCAGTGCCGATCCAGGGTACTACAATGAGCAGTTCTTC